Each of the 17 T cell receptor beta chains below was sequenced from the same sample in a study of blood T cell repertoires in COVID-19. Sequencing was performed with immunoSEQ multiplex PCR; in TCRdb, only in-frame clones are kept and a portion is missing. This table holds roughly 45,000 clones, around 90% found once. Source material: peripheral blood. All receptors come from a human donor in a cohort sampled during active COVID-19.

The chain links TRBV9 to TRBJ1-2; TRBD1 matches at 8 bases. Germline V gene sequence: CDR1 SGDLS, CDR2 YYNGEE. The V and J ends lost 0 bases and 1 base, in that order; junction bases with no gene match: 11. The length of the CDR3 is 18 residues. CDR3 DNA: TGTGCCAGCAGCGTAGCTTCAGGACAGGGAATTCATAACTATGGCTACACCTTC. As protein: CASSVASGQGIHNYGYTF.

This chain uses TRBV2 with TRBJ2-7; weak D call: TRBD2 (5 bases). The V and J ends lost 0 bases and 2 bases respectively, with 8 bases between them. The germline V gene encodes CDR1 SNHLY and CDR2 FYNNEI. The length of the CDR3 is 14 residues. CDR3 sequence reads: CASSEAPGAYEQYF. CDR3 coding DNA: TGTGCCAGCAGTGAAGCGCCCGGGGCCTACGAGCAGTACTTC.

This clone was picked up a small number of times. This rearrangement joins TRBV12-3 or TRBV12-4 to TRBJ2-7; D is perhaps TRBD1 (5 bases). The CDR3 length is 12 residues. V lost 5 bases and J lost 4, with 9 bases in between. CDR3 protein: CASSPQAYEQYF. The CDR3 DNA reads TGTGCCAGCAGTCCACAGGCGTACGAGCAGTACTTC.

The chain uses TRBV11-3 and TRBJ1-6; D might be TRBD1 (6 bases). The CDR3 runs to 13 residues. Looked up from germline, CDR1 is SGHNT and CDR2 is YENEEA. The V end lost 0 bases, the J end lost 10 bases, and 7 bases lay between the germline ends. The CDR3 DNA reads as TGTGCCAGCAGCTTAGATCAGGGGTCACCCCTCCACTTT. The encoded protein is CASSLDQGSPLHF.

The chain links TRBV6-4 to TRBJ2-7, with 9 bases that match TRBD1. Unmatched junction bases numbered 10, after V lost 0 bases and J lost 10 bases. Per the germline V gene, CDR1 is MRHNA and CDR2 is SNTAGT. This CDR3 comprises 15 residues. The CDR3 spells CASSDSISSGQGQYF. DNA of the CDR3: TGTGCCAGCAGTGACTCGATTTCGTCGGGACAGGGACAGTACTTC.

CDR3 loop: CASSLDRGSPLHF. Here the CDR3 DNA reads TGTGCCAGCAGTTTGGACAGGGGTTCACCCCTCCACTTT. This chain joins TRBV6-5 and TRBJ1-6; 9 bases map to TRBD1. J lost 9 bases, V lost 4 bases, and 1 base had no gene match. The CDR3 is 13 amino acids. CDR1 and CDR2 from the germline V gene are MNHEY and SVGAGI.

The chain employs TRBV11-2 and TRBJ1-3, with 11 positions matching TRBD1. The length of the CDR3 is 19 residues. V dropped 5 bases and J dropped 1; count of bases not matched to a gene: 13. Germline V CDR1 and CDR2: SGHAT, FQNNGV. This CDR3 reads CASSGWKNWDRGSGNTIYF. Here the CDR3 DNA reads TGTGCCAGCAGCGGTTGGAAAAACTGGGACAGGGGGTCTGGAAACACCATATATTTT.

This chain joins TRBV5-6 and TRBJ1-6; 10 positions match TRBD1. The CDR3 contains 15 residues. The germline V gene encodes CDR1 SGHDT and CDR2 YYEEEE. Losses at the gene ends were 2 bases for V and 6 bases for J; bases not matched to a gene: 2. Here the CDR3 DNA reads TGTGCCAGCAGCTTCCGGGACAGGGGTAATTCACCCCTCCACTTT. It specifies CASSFRDRGNSPLHF.

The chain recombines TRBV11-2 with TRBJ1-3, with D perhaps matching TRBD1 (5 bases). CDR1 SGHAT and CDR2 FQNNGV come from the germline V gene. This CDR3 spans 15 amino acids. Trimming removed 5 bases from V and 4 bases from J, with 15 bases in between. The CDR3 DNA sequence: TGTGCCAGCAGCCTAGGACAAGGTCAAGGAAACACCATATATTTT. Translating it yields CASSLGQGQGNTIYF.

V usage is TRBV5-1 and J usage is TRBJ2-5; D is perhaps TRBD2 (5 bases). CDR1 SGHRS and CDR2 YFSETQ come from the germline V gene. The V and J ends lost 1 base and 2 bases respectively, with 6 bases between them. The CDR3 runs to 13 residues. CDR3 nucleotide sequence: TGCGCCAGCAGCTTGCGAGGGCAAGAGACCCAGTACTTC. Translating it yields CASSLRGQETQYF.

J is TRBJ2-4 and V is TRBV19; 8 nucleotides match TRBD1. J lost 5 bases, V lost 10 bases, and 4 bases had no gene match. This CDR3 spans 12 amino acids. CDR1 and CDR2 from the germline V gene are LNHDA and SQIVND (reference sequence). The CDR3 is CATQTGENIQYF. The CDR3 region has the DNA TGTGCCACCCAGACAGGGGAAAACATTCAGTACTTC.

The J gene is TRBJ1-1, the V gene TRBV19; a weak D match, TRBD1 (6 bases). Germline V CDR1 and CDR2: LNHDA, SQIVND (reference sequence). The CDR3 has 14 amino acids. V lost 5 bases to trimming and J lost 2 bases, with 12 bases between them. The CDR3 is CASSLQGYNTEAFF. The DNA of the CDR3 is TGTGCCAGTAGTCTTCAGGGGTATAACACTGAAGCTTTCTTT.

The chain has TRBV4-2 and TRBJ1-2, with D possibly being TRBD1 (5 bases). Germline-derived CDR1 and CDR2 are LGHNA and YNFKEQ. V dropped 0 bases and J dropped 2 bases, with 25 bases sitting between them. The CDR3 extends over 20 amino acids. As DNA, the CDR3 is TGTGCCAGCAGCCAAGATACAGGAGTAGGTCTGCCCCCACTGAACTATGGCTACACCTTC. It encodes CASSQDTGVGLPPLNYGYTF.

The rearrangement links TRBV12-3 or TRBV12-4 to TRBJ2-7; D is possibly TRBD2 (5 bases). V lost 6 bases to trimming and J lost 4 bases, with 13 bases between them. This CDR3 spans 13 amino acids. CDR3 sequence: CASRFSDFYEQYF. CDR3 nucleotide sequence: TGTGCCAGCAGGTTCTCGGACTTTTACGAGCAGTACTTC.

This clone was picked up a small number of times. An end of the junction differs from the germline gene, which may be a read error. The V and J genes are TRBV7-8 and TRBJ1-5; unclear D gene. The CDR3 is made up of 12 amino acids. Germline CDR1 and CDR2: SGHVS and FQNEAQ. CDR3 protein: CASSLEAGRLNF. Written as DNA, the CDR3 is TGTGCCAGCAGCTTAGAAGCTGGCAGACTTAATTTT.

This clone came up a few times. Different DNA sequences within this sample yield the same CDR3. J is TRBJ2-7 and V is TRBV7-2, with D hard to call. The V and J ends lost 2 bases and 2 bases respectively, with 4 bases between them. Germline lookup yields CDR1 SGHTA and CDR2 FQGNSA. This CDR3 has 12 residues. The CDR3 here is CASSLQTYEQYF. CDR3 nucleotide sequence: TGTGCCAGCAGCTTACAGACCTACGAGCAGTACTTC. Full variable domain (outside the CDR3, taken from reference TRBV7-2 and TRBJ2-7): GAGVSQSPSNKVTEKGKDVELRCDPISGHTALYWYRQSLGQGLEFLIYFQGNSAPDKSGLPSDRFSAERTGGSVSTLTIQRTQQEDSAVYLCASSLQTYEQYFGPGTRLTVT.

The CDR3 reads CATSRGQGRGQPQHF. The CDR3 DNA follows: TGTGCCACCAGCAGAGGACAGGGCAGAGGTCAGCCCCAGCATTTT. The chain employs TRBV15 and TRBJ1-5; 7 nucleotides agree with TRBD1. The V segment lost 1 base and the J segment 6 bases; nucleotides outside the gene matches: 6. This CDR3 has 15 amino acids. CDR1 and CDR2 (germline): LNHNV, YYDKDF (reference sequence).